One and the same sample provided the 23 T cell receptor beta chains below, sequenced in a study of blood T cell repertoires in COVID-19. Here immunoSEQ multiplex PCR was the method, and the copy in TCRdb shows in-frame clones only, minus some. The top ten clones hold under 2.5% of a sample with about 81,000 clones, roughly nine tenths of them seen once. The sample comprised peripheral blood. The origin of the receptors is a woman between 50 and 59 years old in a cohort sampled during active COVID-19.

The J gene is TRBJ1-6, the V gene TRBV6-2 or TRBV6-3; 7 nucleotides agree with TRBD1. The CDR3 is 14 residues long. Germline V CDR1 and CDR2: MNHEY, SVGEGT. V lost 7 bases, J lost 8 bases, and 8 bases stayed unmatched. Here the CDR3 reads CASTPRTGHSPLHF. The CDR3 nucleotides are TGTGCCAGCACCCCCCGGACAGGACATTCACCCCTCCACTTT.

The V call is TRBV2, the J call TRBJ1-3, with D unresolved. This CDR3 comprises 16 residues. Trimming left V 7 bases short and J 4 bases short, with 20 bases between. CDR1 and CDR2 (germline): SNHLY, FYNNEI. This CDR3 reads CASTREGGSRGNTIYF. CDR3 DNA: TGTGCCAGCACGAGAGAGGGTGGATCGAGGGGAAACACCATATATTTT.

This chain joins TRBV18 and TRBJ2-7, with 7 positions matching TRBD2. V dropped 3 bases and J dropped 2; count of bases not matched to a gene: 16. Germline V gene lookup returns CDR1 KGHSH and CDR2 LQKENI. The CDR3 extends over 18 amino acids. The CDR3 loop reads CASSPLGGRGNVAYEQYF. The CDR3 DNA reads as TGTGCCAGCTCACCCCTAGGTGGGAGGGGCAATGTGGCCTACGAGCAGTACTTC.

This chain links TRBV18 with TRBJ1-2, with 7 bases fitting TRBD1. Germline V gives CDR1 KGHSH, CDR2 LQKENI. The V segment lost 5 bases and the J segment 5 bases; nucleotides outside the gene matches: 5. The CDR3 totals 13 residues. CDR3 protein: CASSFDRDYGYTF. The CDR3 coding sequence is TGTGCCAGCTCATTCGACAGGGATTATGGCTACACCTTC.

The chain joins TRBV6-5 to TRBJ2-2, with 7 bases that match TRBD1. The J segment lost 0 bases and the V segment lost 11 bases, leaving 9 bases of the junction unmatched. Germline V gene sequence: CDR1 MNHEY, CDR2 SVGAGI. This CDR3 is built from 15 residues. CDR3 sequence (DNA): TGTGCCGGGGTCAAGGGGGCCGCGAACACCGGGGAGCTGTTTTTT. This encodes CAGVKGAANTGELFF.

V is TRBV6-4 and J is TRBJ2-3; D is possibly TRBD1 (5 bases). Per germline, CDR1 MRHNA and CDR2 SNTAGT. V shed 6 bases and J shed 3 bases, with 10 bases lying between them. CDR3 size: 13 residues. The CDR3, as DNA: TGTGCCAGCAGGCCCGCAGGGACAGATACGCAGTATTTT. It specifies CASRPAGTDTQYF.

The chain employs TRBV7-2 and TRBJ2-7; D is unclear. Trimming took off 7 bases at V and 3 bases at J, with 13 bases between the two ends. The CDR3 extends over 13 amino acids. Germline-derived CDR1 and CDR2 are SGHTA and FQGNSA. CDR3 protein: CASTPVAGYEQYF. The CDR3 bases are TGTGCCAGCACCCCAGTGGCAGGCTACGAGCAGTACTTC.

The chain uses TRBV19 and TRBJ1-3, with D possibly matching TRBD1 (6 bases). Between the trimmed V and J ends, which lost 9 bases and 0 bases, there was a span of 15 bases. The CDR3 totals 15 residues. CDR1 LNHDA and CDR2 SQIVND come from the germline V gene (reference sequence). DNA of the CDR3: TGTGCCAGCCATGACAGGACGAGCTCTGGAAACACCATATATTTT. It yields the protein CASHDRTSSGNTIYF.

The CDR3 region has the DNA TGTGCCACCAGCAGGACTAGACAAGTGGCAGATACGCAGTATTTT. It is translated as CATSRTRQVADTQYF. The chain employs TRBV15 and TRBJ2-3, with D possibly being TRBD2 (6 bases). This CDR3 region has 15 residues. The germline V gene has CDR1 LNHNV and CDR2 YYDKDF (reference sequence). The germline V and J ends were trimmed by 3 bases and 4 bases, with 14 bases remaining between them.

The V and J genes are TRBV9 and TRBJ2-7; 8 bases match TRBD2. Trimming took 0 bases from V and 6 from J; bases not matched to a gene: 5. CDR3 length: 14 residues. Per germline, CDR1 SGDLS and CDR2 YYNGEE. CDR3 DNA sequence: TGTGCCAGCAGCGTAGCCGGGAGGGCCTCCGAGCAGTACTTC. It specifies CASSVAGRASEQYF.

The chain combines TRBV5-1 with TRBJ2-5, with TRBD2 matching over 10 bases. Unmatched junction bases numbered 6, after V lost 4 bases and J lost 3 bases. In germline, CDR1 is SGHRS, CDR2 YFSETQ. The CDR3 is 15 amino acids. CDR3 bases: TGCGCCAGCAGCGGACTAGCGGAGACTAAAGAGACCCAGTACTTC. This encodes CASSGLAETKETQYF.

CDR3 DNA: TGTGCCAGCAGCCCCTCAGCGGGGGGATTTGAGCAGTTCTTC. This gives the protein CASSPSAGGFEQFF. The chain uses TRBV7-3 and TRBJ2-1; 9 nucleotides agree with TRBD2. Germline-derived CDR1 and CDR2 are SGHTA and FQGTGA. The V and J ends lost 5 bases and 9 bases, in that order; junction bases with no gene match: 8. This CDR3 spans 14 amino acids.

The chain couples TRBV4-1 to TRBJ1-1, with 8 bases aligning to TRBD1. The J segment lost 1 base and the V segment lost 2 bases, leaving 0 bases of the junction unmatched. In germline, CDR1 is MGHRA, CDR2 YSYEKL. The CDR3 spans 14 residues. In nucleotides, the CDR3 is TGCGCCAGCAGCCAAACAGGGGGGAACACTGAAGCTTTCTTT. Its translation is CASSQTGGNTEAFF.

This clone was seen just once. This rearrangement joins TRBV5-4 to TRBJ1-2; 7 bases agree with TRBD1. J gave up 5 bases and V 4 bases, and 2 bases lay outside the gene matches. The CDR3 is 12 amino acids. CDR1 and CDR2 from the germline V gene are SGHNT and YYREEE (reference sequence). The CDR3 region has the DNA TGTGCCAGCAGCCCGGACAGGTATGGCTACACCTTC. Protein sequence: CASSPDRYGYTF.

As DNA, the CDR3 is TGCGCCAGCAGCCAAGATCGGGGCGGGGCCGCGCCCACCGGGGAGCTGTTTTTT. As protein: CASSQDRGGAAPTGELFF. This chain joins TRBV4-1 and TRBJ2-2; possible D gene TRBD2, 6 bases. The CDR3 contains 18 residues. Germline values: CDR1 MGHRA, CDR2 YSYEKL. V was shortened by 0 bases and J by 4 bases, with 18 bases between the two germline ends.

This chain links TRBV3-1 (or the pseudogene TRBV3-2) with TRBJ1-6; the D is unclear. The CDR3 sequence is 14 residues long. V was trimmed by 2 bases and J by 9 bases, leaving 11 bases between them. The germline gives CDR1 LGHDT, CDR2 YNNKEL (reference sequence). CDR3 loop: CASSQSATGSPLHF. The CDR3 nucleotides are TGTGCCAGCAGCCAATCAGCGACCGGTTCACCCCTCCACTTT.

V gene TRBV5-4 combines with J gene TRBJ2-3; weak D call: TRBD2 (6 bases). Trimming took off 4 bases at V and 11 bases at J, with 26 bases between the two ends. Germline V gene data show CDR1 as SGHNT and CDR2 as YYREEE (reference sequence). The CDR3 has 16 residues. The DNA of the CDR3 is TGTGCCAGCAGCCCCCGGGAGAGAATCGTCGTCCTTGGGCAGTATTTT. Residues: CASSPRERIVVLGQYF.

V gene TRBV15 combines with J gene TRBJ2-5, with 8 bases matching TRBD1. Germline V gene data show CDR1 as LNHNV and CDR2 as YYDKDF (reference sequence). V was clipped by 5 bases and J by 5 bases; unmatched bases: 7. The CDR3 extends over 14 amino acids. In DNA form, the CDR3 reads TGTGCCACCAGCCCCCGACAGGGGTCGGAGACCCAGTACTTC. This gives the protein CATSPRQGSETQYF.

The chain is built from TRBV28 and TRBJ2-7, with a possible D match to TRBD1 (6 bases). Trimming pared 2 bases from V and 5 bases from J, leaving 25 bases between. Germline CDR1 MDHEN, CDR2 SYDVKM. The CDR3 is made up of 18 amino acids. CDR3 in amino acids: CASSLARLRRGTFHEQYF. Written as DNA, the CDR3 is TGTGCCAGCAGTTTAGCTCGCCTCCGCAGGGGAACTTTCCACGAGCAGTACTTC.

The chain employs TRBV11-3 and TRBJ2-2, with D tentatively TRBD1 (5 bases). The CDR3 contains 13 residues. The germline V gene has CDR1 SGHNT and CDR2 YENEEA. Trimming removed 2 bases from V and 8 bases from J, with 9 bases in between. CDR3 sequence: CASSLRGAGELFF. The CDR3 DNA is TGTGCCAGCAGCTTAAGGGGCGCGGGGGAGCTGTTTTTT.

The chain links TRBV6-6 to TRBJ2-5, with D possibly TRBD1 on 6 matching bases. V dropped 8 bases and J dropped 5 bases, with 18 bases sitting between them. From germline, CDR1 is MNHNY and CDR2 SVGAGI (reference sequence). There are 14 residues in the CDR3. CDR3 protein: CASVQQGRGETQYF. The CDR3 DNA is TGTGCCAGCGTACAACAGGGACGCGGTGAGACCCAGTACTTC.

The rearrangement uses TRBV5-4 and TRBJ2-5, with a possible D match to TRBD1 (5 bases). Per the germline V gene, CDR1 is SGHNT and CDR2 is YYREEE (reference sequence). V was pared by 2 bases and J by 5 bases, with 10 bases between. The CDR3 runs 13 residues. CDR3 in DNA: TGTGCCAGCAGCTTCCAGGGTGAGGAGACCCAGTACTTC. Translated: CASSFQGEETQYF. Filled out from reference TRBV5-4 and TRBJ2-5, the complete variable domain reads ETGVTQSPTHLIKTRGQQVTLRCSSQSGHNTVSWYQQALGQGPQFIFQYYREEENGRGNFPPRFSGLQFPNYSSELNVNALELDDSALYLCASSFQGEETQYFGPGTRLLVL.

The V call is TRBV2, the J call TRBJ1-1; 8 bases fit TRBD1. The CDR3 extends over 13 amino acids. Germline trimming cut 6 bases from V and 2 bases from J; bases unmatched to any gene: 2. Germline values: CDR1 SNHLY, CDR2 FYNNEI. For the CDR3, the DNA is TGTGCCAGCAGCGGACAGGGTAACACTGAAGCTTTCTTT. Protein product: CASSGQGNTEAFF.